These T cell receptor beta chains were read from a single sample in a study of blood T cell repertoires in COVID-19. Method: immunoSEQ multiplex PCR; TCRdb's copy keeps in-frame clones and lacks some. The sample carries 150,000 to 200,000 clones, roughly 80% recorded once. Sequenced sample: peripheral blood. The receptors originated from a man aged 60-69 years with active or convalescent COVID-19. Both conserved end residues are part of each CDR3. A D gene is named only where the DNA matches it firmly.

D gene: TRBD1; CDR3 length: 14; V gene: TRBV28; CDR3 protein: CASRSGTGRYGYTF
D gene: TRBD2; CDR3 length: 21; V gene: TRBV4-2; CDR3 protein: CASSLSGRGSLAGRLNYEQYF
D gene: NA; CDR3 length: 14; V gene: TRBV28; CDR3 protein: CASSYRVGTDTQYF
D gene: NA; CDR3 length: 16; V gene: TRBV6-6; CDR3 protein: CASSYDPLTGDIGYTF
D gene: TRBD2; CDR3 length: 16; V gene: TRBV5-6; CDR3 protein: CASSRGLAGGAGELFF
D gene: NA; CDR3 length: 14; V gene: TRBV5-4; CDR3 protein: CASSLGRVKDEQYF
D gene: TRBD2; CDR3 length: 14; V gene: TRBV15; CDR3 protein: CATSRGTSTDTQYF
D gene: NA; CDR3 length: 14; V gene: TRBV5-1; CDR3 protein: CASSQGIDNSPLHF
D gene: NA; CDR3 length: 14; V gene: TRBV28; CDR3 protein: CASSLGGATYEQYF
D gene: NA; CDR3 length: 15; V gene: TRBV7-2; CDR3 protein: CASSQESGAPYEQYF
D gene: NA; CDR3 length: 13; V gene: TRBV4-2; CDR3 protein: CASSLPRNTEAFF
D gene: NA; CDR3 length: 11; V gene: TRBV2; CDR3 protein: CASSLRETQYF
D gene: TRBD1; CDR3 length: 14; V gene: TRBV19; CDR3 protein: CASRGTAYNSPLHF
D gene: NA; CDR3 length: 15; V gene: TRBV4-2; CDR3 protein: CASSPLGRGAGELFF
D gene: NA; CDR3 length: 14; V gene: TRBV11-2; CDR3 protein: CASSLDLMISPLHF
D gene: TRBD2; CDR3 length: 15; V gene: TRBV6-2/TRBV6-3; CDR3 protein: CASSPLAGGWYEQYF
D gene: NA; CDR3 length: 13; V gene: TRBV11-3; CDR3 protein: CASSQGPSYEQYF
D gene: NA; CDR3 length: 12; V gene: TRBV6-5; CDR3 protein: CASRTTGTTIYF
D gene: TRBD1; CDR3 length: 15; V gene: TRBV27; CDR3 protein: CASSPGTGGRETQYF
D gene: NA; CDR3 length: 15; V gene: TRBV7-8; CDR3 protein: CASSSRETDFRGYTF
D gene: NA; CDR3 length: 12; V gene: TRBV28; CDR3 protein: CASSKLIKPQHF
D gene: TRBD1; CDR3 length: 15; V gene: TRBV4-2; CDR3 protein: CASSQPGQNRQPQHF